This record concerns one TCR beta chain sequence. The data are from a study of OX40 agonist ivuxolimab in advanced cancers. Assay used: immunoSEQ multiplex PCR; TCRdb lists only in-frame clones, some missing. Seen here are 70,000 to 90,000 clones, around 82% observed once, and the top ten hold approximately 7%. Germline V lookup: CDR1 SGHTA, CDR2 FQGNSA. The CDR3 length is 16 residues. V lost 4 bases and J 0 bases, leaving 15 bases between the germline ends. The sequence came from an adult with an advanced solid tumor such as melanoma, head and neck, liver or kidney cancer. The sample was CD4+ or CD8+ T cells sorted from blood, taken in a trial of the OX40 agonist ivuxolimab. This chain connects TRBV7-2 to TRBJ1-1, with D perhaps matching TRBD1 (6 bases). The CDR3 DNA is TGTGCCAGCAGCTCCCAGGGGCCACGGATGAACACTGAAGCTTTCTTT. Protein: CASSSQGPRMNTEAFF.